Each of the 21 T cell receptor beta chains below was sequenced from the same sample in a study of identical twins (dated by TCRdb to about 2016). The library was built by means of 5' RACE. Instrument used: Illumina HiSeq 2000. Using fastp at Q25 and MiXCR, TCRdb reprocessed the public reads and kept productive beta chains. Entries that share a CDR3 protein sequence are merged under the most common genes and DNA. In this sample the table shows just over 450,000 distinct CDR3 sequences, 14% of which occur a single time. The ten largest account for around 0.57% of the sample. The same specimen was also included in a second study, on yellow fever vaccine responses in identical twins.

Sequences were obtained from CD4+ T cells sorted from blood. Every receptor here comes from a woman between 18 and 29 years old in good health.

This chain uses TRBV5-1 with TRBJ2-5; D remains unclear. Germline-derived CDR1 and CDR2 are SGHRS and YFSETQ. The CDR3 consists of 14 residues. Trimming cost V 3 bases and J 3 bases, with 12 bases left between them. The CDR3 region has the DNA TGCGCCAGCAGCTCGTTAGCTCTCGAAGAGACCCAGTACTTC. This sequence encodes CASSSLALEETQYF.

The sample holds a few counts of this clonotype. V and J are TRBV6-2 or TRBV6-3 and TRBJ1-6; D possibly corresponds to TRBD1 (6 bases). CDR3 length equals 15 residues. V was trimmed by 5 bases and J by 6 bases, leaving 14 bases between them. CDR1 and CDR2 (germline): MNHEY, SVGEGT. CDR3 nucleotides: TGTGCCAGCAGTCGACCCGGGACACTTAATTCACCCCTCCACTTT. Protein product: CASSRPGTLNSPLHF.

This chain uses TRBV30 with TRBJ1-1; D unresolved. Germline V gene lookup returns CDR1 GTSNPN and CDR2 SVGIG (reference sequence). The CDR3 has 11 residues. The V end lost 1 base, the J end lost 2 bases, and 2 bases lay between the germline ends. The CDR3 DNA is TGTGCCTGGAGTGATAACACTGAAGCTTTCTTT. It yields the protein CAWSDNTEAFF. The full variable domain, its missing parts supplied by reference TRBV30 and TRBJ1-1, is SQTIHQWPATLVQPVGSPLSLECTVEGTSNPNLYWYRQAAGRGLQLLFYSVGIGQISSEVPQNLSASRPQDRQFILSSKKLLLSDSGFYLCAWSDNTEAFFGQGTRLTVV.

V gene TRBV20-1 combines with J gene TRBJ2-5; D remains unclear. V dropped 5 bases and J dropped 1 base, with 5 bases sitting between them. Germline loops: CDR1 DFQATT, CDR2 SNEGSKA (reference sequence). The length of the CDR3 is 11 residues. The CDR3 sequence is CSAVFQETQYF. The CDR3 coding sequence is TGCAGTGCTGTTTTCCAAGAGACCCAGTACTTC.

In its sample, this clonotype was seen a few times. This chain uses TRBV5-1 with TRBJ2-1; 7 bases match TRBD1. After removal of 3 bases from V and 9 bases from J, the junction contained 3 bases not matched to a gene. Germline V gene lookup returns CDR1 SGHRS and CDR2 YFSETQ. The CDR3 runs 12 residues. For the CDR3, the DNA is TGCGCCAGCAGCTCGGGACAGCCTGAGCAGTTCTTC. Translation gives CASSSGQPEQFF.

This clonotype was detected many times. The chain combines TRBV20-1 with TRBJ2-3, with D hard to call. The CDR3 covers 13 residues. With 5 bases removed from V and 4 bases from J, the gap between germline ends came to 13 bases. CDR1 and CDR2 (germline): DFQATT, SNEGSKA (reference sequence). The CDR3 nucleotides are TGCAGTGCTGGAATAGCTGAAGCAGATACGCAGTATTTT. This translates into CSAGIAEADTQYF.

This rearrangement joins TRBV20-1 to TRBJ2-1; 10 positions agree with TRBD2. Trimming removed 5 bases from V and 4 bases from J; junction bases left unmatched: 11. The germline V gene encodes CDR1 DFQATT and CDR2 SNEGSKA (reference sequence). The CDR3 runs 16 residues. The CDR3 nucleotides are TGCAGTGCTGGTAATCTAGCGGGAGAGGGGTACAATGAGCAGTTCTTC. Protein sequence: CSAGNLAGEGYNEQFF.

The table lists this clonotype with a few counts. The rearrangement links TRBV4-3 to TRBJ2-3, with TRBD1 identical over 7 bases. Germline V gene lookup returns CDR1 LGHNA and CDR2 YSLEER. J gave up 2 bases and V 4 bases, and 6 bases lay outside the gene matches. The CDR3 has 15 amino acids. The CDR3 nucleotides are TGCGCCAGCAGCCCAGGGGGTAGCGCCACAGATACGCAGTATTTT. Translated: CASSPGGSATDTQYF.

This clonotype was detected a few times. This chain joins TRBV3-1 and TRBJ2-4, with D perhaps TRBD1 (5 bases). V was pared by 4 bases and J by 6 bases, with 16 bases between. The V gene's germline CDR1 is LGHDT and CDR2 YNNKEL (reference sequence). There are 15 residues in the CDR3. The CDR3 nucleotides are TGTGCCAGCAGCCTGTCTCCGGGCCAGGGAAACATTCAGTACTTC. Translating it yields CASSLSPGQGNIQYF.

CDR3 coding DNA: TGTGCCAGCAGCCAATCCGGGACAGGGAGGTACGAGCAGTACTTC. This codes for CASSQSGTGRYEQYF. The gene calls are TRBV3-1 and TRBJ2-7, with 9 bases aligning to TRBD1. Per germline, CDR1 LGHDT and CDR2 YNNKEL (reference sequence). This CDR3 region has 15 residues. The trim removed 2 bases at V and 4 bases at J, leaving 6 bases unmatched.

This chain connects TRBV7-2 to TRBJ2-5; D perhaps matches TRBD1 (6 bases). This CDR3 region has 17 residues. Between the trimmed V and J ends, which lost 5 bases and 1 base, there was a span of 20 bases. Germline CDR1 reads SGHTA; CDR2 reads FQGNSA. The CDR3 nucleotides read TGTGCCAGCAGCAACGGCAGGGGCCAATATGGCCAAGAGACCCAGTACTTC. As protein: CASSNGRGQYGQETQYF.

In its sample, this clonotype was seen a few times. The chain recombines TRBV19 with TRBJ1-1; no clear D gene. Germline CDR1 is LNHDA and CDR2 is SQIVND (reference sequence). Deletions cut 7 bases from V and 8 bases from J, with 11 bases between. This CDR3 has 11 residues. The CDR3 bases are TGTGCCAGTAACCCTGCAGGAGAAGCTTTCTTT. It yields the protein CASNPAGEAFF.

The rearrangement uses TRBV5-1 and TRBJ2-1; 7 positions agree with TRBD2. The trim removed 3 bases at V and 5 bases at J, leaving 11 bases unmatched. Germline loops: CDR1 SGHRS, CDR2 YFSETQ. The CDR3 extends over 16 amino acids. In DNA form, the CDR3 reads TGCGCCAGCAGCTCCTACCTCCAGCGGGGAAACAATGAGCAGTTCTTC. Encoded protein: CASSSYLQRGNNEQFF. The entire variable domain, with the rest obtained from reference TRBV5-1 and TRBJ2-1, is as follows: KAGVTQTPRYLIKTRGQQVTLSCSPISGHRSVSWYQQTPGQGLQFLFEYFSETQRNKGNFPGRFSGRQFSNSRSEMNVSTLELGDSALYLCASSSYLQRGNNEQFFGPGTRLTVL.

This clonotype occurred a few times. The gene calls are TRBV10-3 and TRBJ1-2; 7 nucleotides align to TRBD1. CDR3 length: 14 residues. V lost 5 bases to trimming and J lost 2 bases; unmatched junction nucleotides: 5. Germline V gives CDR1 ENHRY, CDR2 SYGVKD. The chain's CDR3 is CAISPDRANYGYTF. The DNA of the CDR3 is TGTGCCATCAGTCCCGACAGGGCGAACTATGGCTACACCTTC.

V usage is TRBV6-2 or TRBV6-3 and J usage is TRBJ2-7, with TRBD1 matching over 7 bases. The CDR3 contains 15 residues. J lost 3 bases, V lost 5 bases, and 10 bases had no gene match. Germline V gene data show CDR1 as MNHEY and CDR2 as SVGEGT. CDR3 in amino acids: CASSDPGQTYYEQYF. CDR3 bases: TGTGCCAGCAGTGACCCGGGACAGACTTACTACGAGCAGTACTTC.

This clonotype was counted only a few times. Without the conserved terminal phenylalanine or tryptophan, this CDR3 likely stems from a read error. No DNA is shown, since the ends of the CDR3 on it are uncertain; the CDR3 is the one TCRdb lists. This chain uses TRBV12-3 or TRBV12-4 with TRBJ2-7; the tabulated D call, TRBD2, remains unverified against the DNA. 14 amino acids form the CDR3, both terminal residues included. The CDR3 spells CASSWVRGLAGGCS.

This clonotype appeared a few times. The chain recombines TRBV29-1 with TRBJ2-5; D may correspond to TRBD1 or TRBD2 (6 bases each). The CDR3 is 12 amino acids. The germline V gene encodes CDR1 SQVTM and CDR2 ANQGSEA. Deletions cut 7 bases from V and 0 bases from J, with 9 bases between. The CDR3: CSGGGYQETQYF. The CDR3 DNA is TGCAGCGGAGGGGGGTACCAAGAGACCCAGTACTTC.

Details on this clonotype: Being one base from a much bigger clone, this may be a read error. The V call is TRBV2, the J call TRBJ2-1; D remains ambiguous. V gave up 4 bases and J gave up 6 bases, with 7 bases separating them. The CDR3 spans 12 residues. Germline lookup yields CDR1 SNHLY and CDR2 FYNNEI. CDR3 coding DNA: TGTGCCAGCAGTGTTGGTTTCAATGAGCAGTTCTTC. Translated: CASSVGFNEQFF. The variable domain in full, completed from reference TRBV2 and TRBJ2-1, reads EPEVTQTPSHQVTQMGQEVILRCVPISNHLYFYWYRQILGQKVEFLVSFYNNEISEKSEIFDDQFSVERPDGSNFTLKIRSTKLEDSAMYFCASSVGFNEQFFGPGTRLTVL.

The J gene is TRBJ2-4, the V gene TRBV10-3; D is ambiguous. Trimming took 2 bases from V and 8 from J, leaving 13 bases between them. CDR1 ENHRY and CDR2 SYGVKD come from the germline V gene. The CDR3 totals 14 residues. The CDR3 nucleotides are TGTGCCATCAGTGAGGCAGTCAGGCTCGACATTCAGTACTTC. It translates to CAISEAVRLDIQYF.

This clonotype was seen more than once but under ten times. V gene TRBV7-2 combines with J gene TRBJ2-3; 9 positions match TRBD2. With 3 bases clipped from V and 4 bases from J, the junction kept 5 bases outside the gene matches. CDR3 length equals 15 residues. Germline V gene data show CDR1 as SGHTA and CDR2 as FQGNSA. CDR3 bases: TGTGCCAGCAGCTTTAGCGGGAGATTATCAGATACGCAGTATTTT. It yields the protein CASSFSGRLSDTQYF.

This clonotype has just one count. This chain links TRBV11-2 with TRBJ2-1, with TRBD1 as a possible D gene (5 bases). Germline V gene data show CDR1 as SGHAT and CDR2 as FQNNGV. The CDR3 is made up of 13 amino acids. V was shortened by 4 bases and J by 9 bases, with 13 bases between the two germline ends. Here the CDR3 reads CASSSDSRSEQFF. The CDR3 region has the DNA TGTGCCAGCAGCTCCGACAGTCGGAGTGAGCAGTTCTTC.